This T cell receptor (beta chain) came from a study of CD8 T cells in Susac syndrome. For the study at large: Susac syndrome patients were untreated, on corticosteroids with some adding intravenous immunoglobulin, or on intravenous immunoglobulin only.

RNA in amounts of roughly 0.5 to 1 ug was reverse transcribed with random hexamers. In TCRdb, the immunoSEQ multiplex PCR reads were re-called with MiXCR into one record per CDR3 protein. Among approximately 54,000 distinct CDR3 sequences listed, approximately 95% were seen once. The CDR3 sequence is 13 residues long. The germline gives CDR1 DFQATT, CDR2 SNEGSKA (reference sequence). V lost 1 base and J lost 7, with 11 bases in between. This sequence joins TRBV20-1 and TRBJ2-1; D gene unclear. Material for sequencing was CD8+ T cells from PBMCs. This sequence originates from a human donor with Susac syndrome. CDR3 sequence: CSARATQTNEQFF. As DNA, the CDR3 is TGCAGTGCTAGAGCGACACAGACTAATGAGCAGTTCTTC.